A selection of T cell receptor beta chains follows, all from one sample in a study of neurological immune-mediated disorders. TCRdb redid the calling of the 5' RACE reads with MiXCR, one entry per CDR3 protein. Counted here are 130,000 or so distinct CDR3 sequences, about 3.4% occurring once; the ten biggest clones make up 1.3%. What was sequenced was PBMCs. The receptors shown here come from a woman aged 30 to 39 with multiple sclerosis. Both conserved end residues are part of each CDR3. Fields, in order: CDR3 DNA, CDR3 protein, V gene, D gene, clone size, J gene. The D gene is left open where the match is weak. Size is stated as once, few, many, or a class for an expanded clone.

CDR3 DNA: TGCAGCGCTGGGACGGCGAACACTGAAGCTTTCTTT
CDR3 protein: CSAGTANTEAFF
V gene: TRBV29-1
D gene: .
clone size: many
J gene: TRBJ1-1

CDR3 DNA: TGTGCCAGTGGACGGTTGGCTAACTATGGCTACACCTTC
CDR3 protein: CASGRLANYGYTF
V gene: TRBV27
D gene: .
clone size: many
J gene: TRBJ1-2

CDR3 DNA: TGCAGCGTTGGTGGGAGCTCCCACGTGGGCACAGATACGCAGTATTTT
CDR3 protein: CSVGGSSHVGTDTQYF
V gene: TRBV29-1
D gene: .
clone size: many
J gene: TRBJ2-3

CDR3 DNA: TGCAGTGCTCGTCCCCAGGGGAAGAATGCCTACAATGAGCAGTTCTTC
CDR3 protein: CSARPQGKNAYNEQFF
V gene: TRBV20-1
D gene: .
clone size: many
J gene: TRBJ2-1

CDR3 DNA: TGTGCCAGCAGCAGTAGGGAATCCTCCTACGAGCAGTACTTC
CDR3 protein: CASSSRESSYEQYF
V gene: TRBV7-2
D gene: .
clone size: many
J gene: TRBJ2-7

CDR3 DNA: TGTGCCAGCAGTGAACAGCTTAATTCACCCCTCCACTTT
CDR3 protein: CASSEQLNSPLHF
V gene: TRBV25-1
D gene: .
clone size: many
J gene: TRBJ1-6

CDR3 DNA: TGTGCCAGCAGCCAGCAGGGGGCTAGCAATCAGCCCCAGCATTTT
CDR3 protein: CASSQQGASNQPQHF
V gene: TRBV5-4
D gene: TRBD1
clone size: many
J gene: TRBJ1-5

CDR3 DNA: TGTGCCAGTAGGCCCCGAGGGCTGAACACTGAAGCTTTCTTT
CDR3 protein: CASRPRGLNTEAFF
V gene: TRBV12-3/TRBV12-4
D gene: .
clone size: many
J gene: TRBJ1-1

CDR3 DNA: TGCAGTGCTAGAGGCGTCAGGGGTGGCTACGAGCAGTACTTC
CDR3 protein: CSARGVRGGYEQYF
V gene: TRBV20-1
D gene: .
clone size: many
J gene: TRBJ2-7

CDR3 DNA: TGCAGCGTTGAAGTAGAACAGGAGTCCTACGAGCAGTACTTC
CDR3 protein: CSVEVEQESYEQYF
V gene: TRBV29-1
D gene: .
clone size: many
J gene: TRBJ2-7

CDR3 DNA: TGTGCCAGCAGCTTAGGTGGTGAGACGAGGCTCTCAGGGAACACCATATATTTT
CDR3 protein: CASSLGGETRLSGNTIYF
V gene: TRBV7-2
D gene: .
clone size: many
J gene: TRBJ1-3

CDR3 DNA: TGTGCCAGCAGCCTCGGACGGGCGTCGAGCACTGAAGCTTTCTTT
CDR3 protein: CASSLGRASSTEAFF
V gene: TRBV3-1
D gene: .
clone size: many
J gene: TRBJ1-1

CDR3 DNA: TGCAGTGCTAGAGATTGGCAGGGCCTAGGCTACACCTTC
CDR3 protein: CSARDWQGLGYTF
V gene: TRBV20-1
D gene: .
clone size: many
J gene: TRBJ1-2

CDR3 DNA: TGTGCCAGCAGCTCCCACCGGGGGATCGGACAGCCCCAGCATTTT
CDR3 protein: CASSSHRGIGQPQHF
V gene: TRBV7-8
D gene: .
clone size: many
J gene: TRBJ1-5

CDR3 DNA: TGTGCCAGCAGTTTACCGGGGTTCAATGAGCAGTTCTTC
CDR3 protein: CASSLPGFNEQFF
V gene: TRBV12-3/TRBV12-4
D gene: .
clone size: many
J gene: TRBJ2-1

CDR3 DNA: TGTGCCAGCAGGTCAGCGGGAACCCACAATGAGCAGTTCTTC
CDR3 protein: CASRSAGTHNEQFF
V gene: TRBV12-3/TRBV12-4
D gene: TRBD2
clone size: many
J gene: TRBJ2-1

CDR3 DNA: TGCAGTGCTAGTTTAGATACGCAGTATTTT
CDR3 protein: CSASLDTQYF
V gene: TRBV20-1
D gene: .
clone size: many
J gene: TRBJ2-3

CDR3 DNA: TGCGCCAGCACTTCCGGGACAGGGGCCTTCGGGCAGTACTTC
CDR3 protein: CASTSGTGAFGQYF
V gene: TRBV5-1
D gene: TRBD1
clone size: many
J gene: TRBJ2-7

CDR3 DNA: TGTGCCAGCAGCTTGGGGGACAGGGGATGGGGAGTCACCGGGGAGCTGTTTTTT
CDR3 protein: CASSLGDRGWGVTGELFF
V gene: TRBV5-6
D gene: TRBD1
clone size: many
J gene: TRBJ2-2

CDR3 DNA: TGTGCCAGTAGGATGCGGGGGGATACGCAGTATTTT
CDR3 protein: CASRMRGDTQYF
V gene: TRBV19
D gene: TRBD2
clone size: few
J gene: TRBJ2-3

CDR3 DNA: TGTGCCAGCAGCTTACTAGGGTGGGACGACGAGCAGTACTTC
CDR3 protein: CASSLLGWDDEQYF
V gene: TRBV5-5
D gene: .
clone size: many
J gene: TRBJ2-7

CDR3 DNA: TGTGCCAGCAGCTTTACCGGGACACAGGATTATGGCTACACCTTC
CDR3 protein: CASSFTGTQDYGYTF
V gene: TRBV5-5
D gene: .
clone size: many
J gene: TRBJ1-2

CDR3 DNA: TGTGCCAGCAGCCGAGGGGCCCTTAATCAGCCCCAGCATTTT
CDR3 protein: CASSRGALNQPQHF
V gene: TRBV5-6
D gene: .
clone size: many
J gene: TRBJ1-5

CDR3 DNA: TGCAGTGCTCCCCCAGGGAAGTATAGTAAGGTGAACACTGAAGCTTTCTTT
CDR3 protein: CSAPPGKYSKVNTEAFF
V gene: TRBV20-1
D gene: .
clone size: many
J gene: TRBJ1-1

CDR3 DNA: TGCGCCAGCAGCTTGACGGCGGGGGATTACGAGCAGTACTTC
CDR3 protein: CASSLTAGDYEQYF
V gene: TRBV5-1
D gene: TRBD2
clone size: many
J gene: TRBJ2-7

CDR3 DNA: TGCGCCAGCAGCCAAGAGTGGCCAGGGAATCACTATGGCTACACCTTC
CDR3 protein: CASSQEWPGNHYGYTF
V gene: TRBV4-1
D gene: .
clone size: many
J gene: TRBJ1-2

CDR3 DNA: TGTGCCTGCCAACAGGGAGCGCGTGGAAACACCATATATTTT
CDR3 protein: CACQQGARGNTIYF
V gene: TRBV6-1
D gene: .
clone size: many
J gene: TRBJ1-3

CDR3 DNA: TGTGCCAGCAGTTTATCCGTCGACGTCCAAGAGACCCAGTACTTC
CDR3 protein: CASSLSVDVQETQYF
V gene: TRBV27
D gene: .
clone size: many
J gene: TRBJ2-5

CDR3 DNA: TGTGCCAGCAGTTACTCGATGGGGACCGATAGTCGCAATGAGCAGTTCTTC
CDR3 protein: CASSYSMGTDSRNEQFF
V gene: TRBV6-5
D gene: .
clone size: many
J gene: TRBJ2-1

CDR3 DNA: TGTGCCAGCATGGACCCCCTCGACGATGAGCAGTTCTTC
CDR3 protein: CASMDPLDDEQFF
V gene: TRBV12-3/TRBV12-4
D gene: .
clone size: many
J gene: TRBJ2-1

CDR3 DNA: TGCGCCAGCAGCTTGACGGGTGAAGCTTTCTTT
CDR3 protein: CASSLTGEAFF
V gene: TRBV5-1
D gene: .
clone size: many
J gene: TRBJ1-1

CDR3 DNA: TGTGCCAGCAGTTACGTGGCTAGCAATCAGCCCCAGCATTTT
CDR3 protein: CASSYVASNQPQHF
V gene: TRBV6-6
D gene: .
clone size: many
J gene: TRBJ1-5

CDR3 DNA: TGTGCCAGCAGCCCATTCACAGATACGCAGTATTTT
CDR3 protein: CASSPFTDTQYF
V gene: TRBV14
D gene: .
clone size: many
J gene: TRBJ2-3

CDR3 DNA: TGCAGTGCCGGTTCGGGACAGGGACCTAACTATGGCTACACCTTC
CDR3 protein: CSAGSGQGPNYGYTF
V gene: TRBV20-1
D gene: TRBD1
clone size: many
J gene: TRBJ1-2

CDR3 DNA: TGTGCCAGCGCATGGGACAGGGGTTTCTATGGCTACACCTTC
CDR3 protein: CASAWDRGFYGYTF
V gene: TRBV12-3/TRBV12-4
D gene: TRBD1
clone size: many
J gene: TRBJ1-2

CDR3 DNA: TGCAGTGCTAGAGGGATGGGGGCTCCTGGGGCCAACGTCCTGACTTTC
CDR3 protein: CSARGMGAPGANVLTF
V gene: TRBV20-1
D gene: .
clone size: many
J gene: TRBJ2-6

CDR3 DNA: TGTGCCATCAGTCTTGAAACTAATGGCTACACCTTC
CDR3 protein: CAISLETNGYTF
V gene: TRBV10-3
D gene: .
clone size: many
J gene: TRBJ1-2

CDR3 DNA: TGTGCCAGCAGCGTAAAGGGTACCACCGGGGAGCTGTTTTTT
CDR3 protein: CASSVKGTTGELFF
V gene: TRBV7-9
D gene: .
clone size: many
J gene: TRBJ2-2

CDR3 DNA: TGTGCCAGCAGCCCTACAGGGAGGTGGGGAGCTTTCTTT
CDR3 protein: CASSPTGRWGAFF
V gene: TRBV5-6
D gene: .
clone size: many
J gene: TRBJ1-1

CDR3 DNA: TGTGCCAGCAGCCAATGGGCAGATCGATACGAGCAGTACTTC
CDR3 protein: CASSQWADRYEQYF
V gene: TRBV16
D gene: .
clone size: many
J gene: TRBJ2-7

CDR3 DNA: TGTGCCAGCAGCGAAGGACTAGCCCCCGGAGGGCTGGAGACCCAGTACTTC
CDR3 protein: CASSEGLAPGGLETQYF
V gene: TRBV7-7
D gene: TRBD2
clone size: many
J gene: TRBJ2-5

CDR3 DNA: TGTGCCAGCAGCTTCGGGACAGGGGGGGAAAAACTGTTTTTT
CDR3 protein: CASSFGTGGEKLFF
V gene: TRBV5-6
D gene: TRBD1
clone size: many
J gene: TRBJ1-4